This record looks at one TCR beta chain sequence and its context. V was trimmed by 2 bases and J by 0 bases, leaving 11 bases between them. Germline values: CDR1 SGHVS, CDR2 FNYEAQ. The length of the CDR3 is 16 residues. Per the authors' pipeline: Amplification with reference gene primers provided the estimates of nucleated cell counts. TCRdb's copy holds only in-frame clones and misses some; the assay was immunoSEQ multiplex PCR. V and J calls and clone size come straight from that table; D and trimming were deduced from the DNA. In the table there are about 120,000 clones, about 80% of which are singletons. The sample originates from a study of blood T cell repertoires in COVID-19. Study information: The analysed material was cDNA or gDNA that came from T cells, B-cell-depleted T cells, or PBMCs.

The V and J genes are TRBV7-6 and TRBJ2-1, with D perhaps matching TRBD1 (6 bases). The TCR was taken from a man between 65 and 79 years old with active or convalescent COVID-19. Input material: peripheral blood. The DNA for the CDR3 is TGTGCCAGCAGCTTACGCCAGGGGCGCTCCTACAATGAGCAGTTCTTC. Its translation is CASSLRQGRSYNEQFF.